The entry below gives a single T cell receptor beta chain sequence along with its context. The data stem from a study of OX40 agonist ivuxolimab in advanced cancers. Across the study: Every 2 weeks, patients received ivuxolimab intravenously, dosed at 0.01 to 10 mg/kg.

Germline-derived CDR1 and CDR2 are SGHVS and FQNEAQ. The ends were cut back, 3 bases at V and 7 bases at J, with 4 bases in the middle. The CDR3 loop spans 11 amino acids. Using immunoSEQ multiplex PCR, the repertoire was profiled, and TCRdb retains in-frame clones only, with some absent. Altogether more than 40,000 clones are present, roughly 90% being singletons, with the ten largest covering approximately 5%. Sequenced material: CD4+ or CD8+ T cells sorted from blood, taken in a trial of the OX40 agonist ivuxolimab. V gene TRBV7-8 combines with J gene TRBJ2-1; D uncertain. This clonotype originated in an adult with an advanced solid tumor such as melanoma, head and neck, liver or kidney cancer. The CDR3 coding sequence is TGTGCCAGCAGCTTTGGTAATGAGCAGTTCTTC. Encoded protein: CASSFGNEQFF.